These 2 T cell receptor beta chains came from one sample sequenced in a study of blood T cell repertoires in COVID-19. Clones were sequenced by immunoSEQ multiplex PCR, and TCRdb holds only the in-frame ones, with some missing. The sample includes 300,000 to 500,000 clones, roughly 88% of them seen just once. What was sequenced was PBMCs or T cells enriched from blood (not recorded which). These receptors all come from a woman in her thirties or forties with acute COVID-19.

V usage is TRBV7-8 and J usage is TRBJ2-7; D possibly corresponds to TRBD1 (5 bases). V lost 1 base and J lost 0, with 13 bases in between. The CDR3 sequence is 16 residues long. Germline V lookup: CDR1 SGHVS, CDR2 FQNEAQ. The CDR3 sequence: CASSLGGRPISYEQYF. CDR3 nucleotide sequence: TGTGCCAGCAGCTTAGGGGGCCGCCCCATCTCCTACGAGCAGTACTTC.

Turning to this clone: The junction and the germline gene differ at one end; a read error may be behind it. This chain links TRBV11-2 with TRBJ2-1; TRBD2 matches 7 bases. This CDR3 is built from 14 residues. The germline CDR1 and CDR2 sequences are SGHAT and FQNNGV. CDR3 bases: TGTGCCAGCAGGGCGGGGGTATCCTCCAATGAGCAGTTCTTC. Protein: CASRAGVSSNEQFF.